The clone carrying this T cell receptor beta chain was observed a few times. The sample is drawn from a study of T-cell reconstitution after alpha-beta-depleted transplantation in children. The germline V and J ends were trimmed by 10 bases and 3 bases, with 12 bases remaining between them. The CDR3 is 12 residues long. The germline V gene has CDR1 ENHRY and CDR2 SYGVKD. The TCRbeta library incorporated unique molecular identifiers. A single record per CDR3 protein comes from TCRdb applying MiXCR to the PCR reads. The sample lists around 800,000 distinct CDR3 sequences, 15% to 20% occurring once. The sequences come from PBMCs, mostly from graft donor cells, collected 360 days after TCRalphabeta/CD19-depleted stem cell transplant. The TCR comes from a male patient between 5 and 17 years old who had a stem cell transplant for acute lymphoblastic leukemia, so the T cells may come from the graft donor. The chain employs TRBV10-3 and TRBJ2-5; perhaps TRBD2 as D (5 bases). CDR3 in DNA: TGTGCCAGGGTATATAGCGAAGAGACCCAGTACTTC. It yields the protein CARVYSEETQYF.